This TCR beta chain originates from a study of shared clonotypes between healthy human individuals. Samples underwent the assay at deep level. Each cell subset's genomic DNA was divided evenly among several immunoSEQ plates. Profiled with immunoSEQ multiplex PCR; TCRdb holds only in-frame clones, not every one. The sample has hundreds of thousands of clones, around four fifths seen once. This CDR3 contains 18 residues. Germline V gene sequence: CDR1 MDHEN, CDR2 SYDVKM. After removal of 6 bases from V and 5 bases from J, the junction contained 18 bases not matched to a gene. The sample holds many counts of this clone.

This chain uses TRBV28 with TRBJ2-4; TRBD2 matches at 8 bases. Specimen: memory CD4+ T cells sorted from blood. Subset defined: CD45RA-negative fraction. This clonotype was obtained from a woman in her 30s in good health. CDR3: CASSPPPGRAGVENIQYF. CDR3 DNA: TGTGCCAGCAGCCCTCCTCCCGGGAGGGCGGGAGTGGAAAACATTCAGTACTTC.